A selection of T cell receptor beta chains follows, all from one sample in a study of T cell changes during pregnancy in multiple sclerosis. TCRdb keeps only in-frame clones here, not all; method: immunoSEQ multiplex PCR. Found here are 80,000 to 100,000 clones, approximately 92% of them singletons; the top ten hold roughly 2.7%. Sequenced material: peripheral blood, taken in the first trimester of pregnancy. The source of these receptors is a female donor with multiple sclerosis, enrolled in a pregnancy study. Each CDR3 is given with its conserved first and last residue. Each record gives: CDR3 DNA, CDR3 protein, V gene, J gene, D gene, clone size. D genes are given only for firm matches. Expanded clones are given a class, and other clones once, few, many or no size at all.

CDR3nt: TGTGCCAGCAGCAGGACAGGGGCTACGATGGAGCAGTACTTC; CDR3aa: CASSRTGATMEQYF; v_gene: TRBV27; j_gene: TRBJ2-7; d_gene: TRBD1; abundance: NA
CDR3nt: TGCAGCGTACAGGGGCTCTCTGGAAACACCATATATTTT; CDR3aa: CSVQGLSGNTIYF; v_gene: TRBV29-1; j_gene: TRBJ1-3; d_gene: TRBD1; abundance: NA
CDR3nt: TGCGCCAGCAGCCAGACAGGGACAGCCTACAATGAGCAGTTCTTC; CDR3aa: CASSQTGTAYNEQFF; v_gene: TRBV4-1; j_gene: TRBJ2-1; d_gene: TRBD1; abundance: NA
CDR3nt: TGTGCCAGCAGCTCTCATAAACTAGCGGGATCAACCGGGGAGCTGTTTTTT; CDR3aa: CASSSHKLAGSTGELFF; v_gene: TRBV5-4; j_gene: TRBJ2-2; d_gene: TRBD2; abundance: NA
CDR3nt: TGCAGCGTTGGTAGGGCTAGCGGGAGTCTCTATGAGCAGTACTTC; CDR3aa: CSVGRASGSLYEQYF; v_gene: TRBV29-1; j_gene: TRBJ2-7; d_gene: TRBD2; abundance: NA
CDR3nt: TGTGCCAGTATAGGGGCAGGAAGATATAGCAATCAGCCCCAGCATTTT; CDR3aa: CASIGAGRYSNQPQHF; v_gene: TRBV19; j_gene: TRBJ1-5; d_gene: NA; abundance: NA
CDR3nt: TGTGCCAGCAGCTGGGGACTAGCGGTCAGAAATGAGCAGTTCTTC; CDR3aa: CASSWGLAVRNEQFF; v_gene: TRBV7-2; j_gene: TRBJ2-1; d_gene: TRBD2; abundance: NA
CDR3nt: TGTGCCAGCAGCGAGTATAGCGGGAGAGGGGACGAGCAGTACTTC; CDR3aa: CASSEYSGRGDEQYF; v_gene: TRBV7-9; j_gene: TRBJ2-7; d_gene: TRBD2; abundance: NA
CDR3nt: TGTGCCATCAGTGAGTCTCGGGCTAGCGGATCCTACGAGCAGTACTTC; CDR3aa: CAISESRASGSYEQYF; v_gene: TRBV10-3; j_gene: TRBJ2-7; d_gene: TRBD2; abundance: NA
CDR3nt: TGTGCCAGCAGTTTCTTTGGGACAGGGTCGTACGAGCAGTACTTC; CDR3aa: CASSFFGTGSYEQYF; v_gene: TRBV28; j_gene: TRBJ2-7; d_gene: TRBD1; abundance: NA
CDR3nt: TGTGCCAGTAGTCAAATGACAGGCCCCCTCGGCTACGAGCAGTACTTC; CDR3aa: CASSQMTGPLGYEQYF; v_gene: TRBV19; j_gene: TRBJ2-7; d_gene: NA; abundance: NA
CDR3nt: TGCAGCGTCCGGCTAGCGGGAGGTTACAATGAGCAGTTCTTC; CDR3aa: CSVRLAGGYNEQFF; v_gene: TRBV29-1; j_gene: TRBJ2-1; d_gene: TRBD2; abundance: NA
CDR3nt: TGTGCCAGCAGCTCACCCGGAGGGACAGTGAACACCGGGGAGCTGTTTTTT; CDR3aa: CASSSPGGTVNTGELFF; v_gene: TRBV7-8; j_gene: TRBJ2-2; d_gene: NA; abundance: NA
CDR3nt: TGCGCCAGCAGCTTACTAACCATATCTTCGTATGAGCAGTTCTTC; CDR3aa: CASSLLTISSYEQFF; v_gene: TRBV5-1; j_gene: TRBJ2-1; d_gene: NA; abundance: NA
CDR3nt: TGTGCCAGCAGTTTAACCGCCTGGGACACCTCTAACTATGGCTACACCTTC; CDR3aa: CASSLTAWDTSNYGYTF; v_gene: TRBV27; j_gene: TRBJ1-2; d_gene: NA; abundance: once
CDR3nt: TGTGCCAGTAGTTTCGGTCTCATACCAACCTCTGAGCAGTACTTC; CDR3aa: CASSFGLIPTSEQYF; v_gene: TRBV19; j_gene: TRBJ2-7; d_gene: NA; abundance: NA
CDR3nt: TGTGCCAGCAGCTACCGGGACAGGGTATCAGGGTACTACTACGAGCAGTACTTC; CDR3aa: CASSYRDRVSGYYYEQYF; v_gene: TRBV28; j_gene: TRBJ2-7; d_gene: TRBD1; abundance: NA
CDR3nt: TGTGCCAGTAGTATACGAACAGGGACCACCGGGGAGCTGTTTTTT; CDR3aa: CASSIRTGTTGELFF; v_gene: TRBV19; j_gene: TRBJ2-2; d_gene: NA; abundance: NA
CDR3nt: TGCGCCAGCAGCCGACTAGCGGGAGGGCCCGGGGAGCTGTTTTTT; CDR3aa: CASSRLAGGPGELFF; v_gene: TRBV4-3; j_gene: TRBJ2-2; d_gene: TRBD2; abundance: NA
CDR3nt: TGTGCCAGCAGTGAATCCGACAGGCGAAGTAAAGAAAAACTGTTTTTT; CDR3aa: CASSESDRRSKEKLFF; v_gene: TRBV25-1; j_gene: TRBJ1-4; d_gene: NA; abundance: NA
CDR3nt: TGTGCCAGCAGTCTCGGACAGGGGGCCTACGAGCAGTACTTC; CDR3aa: CASSLGQGAYEQYF; v_gene: TRBV27; j_gene: TRBJ2-7; d_gene: TRBD1; abundance: NA
CDR3nt: TGTGCTAGCAGTTTGAGAGGAAAAGAGACCCAGTACTTC; CDR3aa: CASSLRGKETQYF; v_gene: TRBV7-7; j_gene: TRBJ2-5; d_gene: NA; abundance: NA
CDR3nt: TGTGCCAGCAGTTTATCGGGGGGGACAGGGTACTACGAGCAGTACTTC; CDR3aa: CASSLSGGTGYYEQYF; v_gene: TRBV27; j_gene: TRBJ2-7; d_gene: TRBD1; abundance: NA
CDR3nt: TGCAGTGCTAGCACAGATTTGAAGGCTTTCTTT; CDR3aa: CSASTDLKAFF; v_gene: TRBV20-1; j_gene: TRBJ1-1; d_gene: NA; abundance: few
CDR3nt: TGTGCCAGCAGTGTTGGCAGGGTCGGAAATCAGCCCCAGCATTTT; CDR3aa: CASSVGRVGNQPQHF; v_gene: TRBV2; j_gene: TRBJ1-5; d_gene: NA; abundance: NA
CDR3nt: TGTGCCAGCAGCTTAGTTGGGTTTAGGACAGGGGGGTTACCGTACTTC; CDR3aa: CASSLVGFRTGGLPYF; v_gene: TRBV7-2; j_gene: TRBJ2-4; d_gene: TRBD1; abundance: NA
CDR3nt: TGTGCCAGCAGTTTTTCAGACAGTTTAGAGACCCAGTACTTC; CDR3aa: CASSFSDSLETQYF; v_gene: TRBV27; j_gene: TRBJ2-5; d_gene: NA; abundance: once
CDR3nt: TGTGCCAGCACCCTCAGCAGGGGTAAGAGGGTCGAGCAGTACTTC; CDR3aa: CASTLSRGKRVEQYF; v_gene: TRBV6-1; j_gene: TRBJ2-7; d_gene: NA; abundance: NA
CDR3nt: TGTGCCAGCACCAATGGACTAGCGGAGTACAATGAGCAGTTCTTC; CDR3aa: CASTNGLAEYNEQFF; v_gene: TRBV2; j_gene: TRBJ2-1; d_gene: TRBD2; abundance: NA
CDR3nt: TGTGCCAGCAGTGAGGGGAGTGGGGACACCGGGGAGCTGTTTTTT; CDR3aa: CASSEGSGDTGELFF; v_gene: TRBV6-1; j_gene: TRBJ2-2; d_gene: NA; abundance: NA
CDR3nt: TGTGCCAGCAGGGCGGACAGGGGCTCTGAAAAACTGTTTTTT; CDR3aa: CASRADRGSEKLFF; v_gene: TRBV7-9; j_gene: TRBJ1-4; d_gene: TRBD1; abundance: NA
CDR3nt: TGTGCCAGCAGCTTAGGAACGACTAGCGGACCGTACAATGAGCAGTTCTTC; CDR3aa: CASSLGTTSGPYNEQFF; v_gene: TRBV7-9; j_gene: TRBJ2-1; d_gene: TRBD2; abundance: NA
CDR3nt: TGCGCCAGCAGCCAAGATCCGGACAGTCCTAACTATGGCTACACCTTC; CDR3aa: CASSQDPDSPNYGYTF; v_gene: TRBV4-3; j_gene: TRBJ1-2; d_gene: NA; abundance: NA
CDR3nt: TGTGCCAGCAGGCCCACAGGGGGCCTGGAGCAGTTCTTC; CDR3aa: CASRPTGGLEQFF; v_gene: TRBV6-5; j_gene: TRBJ2-1; d_gene: TRBD1; abundance: NA
CDR3nt: TGCGCCAGCAGCTTGGGGGTAGCAAACGAGCAGTACTTC; CDR3aa: CASSLGVANEQYF; v_gene: TRBV5-1; j_gene: TRBJ2-7; d_gene: NA; abundance: NA
CDR3nt: TGTGCCAGCAGCACAGGGACAGGGGTGTACGGGCAGTACTTC; CDR3aa: CASSTGTGVYGQYF; v_gene: TRBV5-5; j_gene: TRBJ2-7; d_gene: TRBD1; abundance: NA
CDR3nt: TGTGCCAGCGACAGGGGGAGGAATACGCAGTATTTT; CDR3aa: CASDRGRNTQYF; v_gene: TRBV7-3; j_gene: TRBJ2-3; d_gene: TRBD1; abundance: NA
CDR3nt: TGTGCCAGCAGCTTGGACAGAAATACGCAGTATTTT; CDR3aa: CASSLDRNTQYF; v_gene: TRBV5-4; j_gene: TRBJ2-3; d_gene: NA; abundance: NA
CDR3nt: TGTGCCAGCAGCTGGGGGGAGATTGAGCAGTTCTTC; CDR3aa: CASSWGEIEQFF; v_gene: TRBV5-6; j_gene: TRBJ2-1; d_gene: NA; abundance: NA
CDR3nt: TGTGCCAGCAGCGTAGGCGGGAGGCCCTTCAATGAGCAGTTCTTC; CDR3aa: CASSVGGRPFNEQFF; v_gene: TRBV9; j_gene: TRBJ2-1; d_gene: TRBD2; abundance: NA
CDR3nt: TGTGCTAGCAGCTTAGCAGGGGGCGCTCCGCAAGAGACCCAGTACTTC; CDR3aa: CASSLAGGAPQETQYF; v_gene: TRBV7-7; j_gene: TRBJ2-5; d_gene: TRBD1; abundance: NA
CDR3nt: TGTGCCAGCAGGCTCCGGGGGAACACTGAAGCTTTCTTT; CDR3aa: CASRLRGNTEAFF; v_gene: TRBV5-4; j_gene: TRBJ1-1; d_gene: NA; abundance: once
CDR3nt: TGTGCCAGCTCACCCCTGACAGGGGCGGAGACGGGGATGGAAGCTTTCTTT; CDR3aa: CASSPLTGAETGMEAFF; v_gene: TRBV18; j_gene: TRBJ1-1; d_gene: TRBD1; abundance: NA
CDR3nt: TGTGCCAGCAGTGAATTGGGTCCAGGGGATGAGCAGTTCTTC; CDR3aa: CASSELGPGDEQFF; v_gene: TRBV2; j_gene: TRBJ2-1; d_gene: NA; abundance: NA
CDR3nt: TGCGCCAGCAGCCCTTCCCCCGGGACAGCAGACTCTGGAAACACCATATATTTT; CDR3aa: CASSPSPGTADSGNTIYF; v_gene: TRBV4-3; j_gene: TRBJ1-3; d_gene: TRBD1; abundance: NA
CDR3nt: TGTGCCAGCAGCTTGTGGGTCTCGCGGAGTGACGAGACCCAGTACTTC; CDR3aa: CASSLWVSRSDETQYF; v_gene: TRBV5-8; j_gene: TRBJ2-5; d_gene: NA; abundance: NA
CDR3nt: TGTGCCAGCAGATCCGGGACAGGGGGCGCAGGCTACACCTTC; CDR3aa: CASRSGTGGAGYTF; v_gene: TRBV27; j_gene: TRBJ1-2; d_gene: TRBD1; abundance: NA
CDR3nt: TGTGCCAGCATCCTACCGGGGACAAGCACAGATACGCAGTATTTT; CDR3aa: CASILPGTSTDTQYF; v_gene: TRBV7-9; j_gene: TRBJ2-3; d_gene: NA; abundance: NA
CDR3nt: TGTGCCAGCAGTTTCAGTAAACTGTTTTTT; CDR3aa: CASSFSKLFF; v_gene: TRBV2; j_gene: TRBJ1-4; d_gene: NA; abundance: NA
CDR3nt: TGTGCCAGTAGTCGTTGGGGGCTAGATGGCAATGAGCAGTTCTTC; CDR3aa: CASSRWGLDGNEQFF; v_gene: TRBV19; j_gene: TRBJ2-1; d_gene: NA; abundance: once
CDR3nt: TGTGCCAGCATAGTCGACAGGGGGCATAGTCAGCCCCAGCATTTT; CDR3aa: CASIVDRGHSQPQHF; v_gene: TRBV6-1; j_gene: TRBJ1-5; d_gene: TRBD1; abundance: few
CDR3nt: TGTGCCAGCAGCCCAGGGGGCAGGAATGAGCAGTTCTTC; CDR3aa: CASSPGGRNEQFF; v_gene: TRBV7-9; j_gene: TRBJ2-1; d_gene: TRBD1; abundance: NA
CDR3nt: TGTGCCAGCAGTCCGACACAGGGGGCTTTCTACGAGCAGTACTTC; CDR3aa: CASSPTQGAFYEQYF; v_gene: TRBV28; j_gene: TRBJ2-7; d_gene: TRBD1; abundance: NA
CDR3nt: TGTGCCAGCAGCTTAGGCAGGGGGCGCGGGGAGACCCAGTACTTC; CDR3aa: CASSLGRGRGETQYF; v_gene: TRBV7-2; j_gene: TRBJ2-5; d_gene: TRBD1; abundance: NA